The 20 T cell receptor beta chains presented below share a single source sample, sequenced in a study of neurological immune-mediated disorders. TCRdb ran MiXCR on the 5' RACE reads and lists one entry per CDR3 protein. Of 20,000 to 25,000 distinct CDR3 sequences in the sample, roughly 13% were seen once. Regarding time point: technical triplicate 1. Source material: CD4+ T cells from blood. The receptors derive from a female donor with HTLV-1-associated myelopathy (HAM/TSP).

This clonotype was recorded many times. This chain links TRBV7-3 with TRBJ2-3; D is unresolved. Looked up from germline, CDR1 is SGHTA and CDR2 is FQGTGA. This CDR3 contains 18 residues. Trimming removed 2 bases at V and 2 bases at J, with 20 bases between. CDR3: CASSLDPLPTGNTDTQYF. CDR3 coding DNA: TGTGCCAGCAGCTTAGACCCCCTGCCGACCGGTAACACAGATACGCAGTATTTT.

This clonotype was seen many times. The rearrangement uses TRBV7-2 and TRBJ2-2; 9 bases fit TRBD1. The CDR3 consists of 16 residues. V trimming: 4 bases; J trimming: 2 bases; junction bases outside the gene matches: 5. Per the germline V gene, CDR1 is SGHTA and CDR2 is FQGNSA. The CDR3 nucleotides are TGTGCCAGCAGCTCCCGGGACAGGGTAAACACCGGGGAGCTGTTTTTT. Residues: CASSSRDRVNTGELFF.

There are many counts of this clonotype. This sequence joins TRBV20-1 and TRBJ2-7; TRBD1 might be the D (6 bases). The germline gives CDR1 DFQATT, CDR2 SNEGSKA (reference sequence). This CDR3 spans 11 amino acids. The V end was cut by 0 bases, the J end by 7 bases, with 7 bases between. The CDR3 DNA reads TGCAGTGCTAGAGATCAGGGGGAGCAGTACTTC. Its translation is CSARDQGEQYF.

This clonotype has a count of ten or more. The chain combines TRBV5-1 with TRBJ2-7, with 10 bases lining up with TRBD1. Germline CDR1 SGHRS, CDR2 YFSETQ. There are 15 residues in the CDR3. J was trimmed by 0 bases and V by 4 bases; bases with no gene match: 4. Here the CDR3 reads CASSRGQGSSYEQYF. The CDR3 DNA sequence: TGCGCCAGCAGCCGGGGACAGGGGAGCTCCTACGAGCAGTACTTC.

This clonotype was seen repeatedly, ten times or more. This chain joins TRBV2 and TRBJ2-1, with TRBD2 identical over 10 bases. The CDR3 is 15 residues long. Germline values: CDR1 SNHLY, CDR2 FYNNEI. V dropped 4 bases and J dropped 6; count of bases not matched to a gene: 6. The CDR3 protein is CASSAPSGGVNEQFF. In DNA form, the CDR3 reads TGTGCCAGCAGTGCTCCTAGCGGGGGAGTCAATGAGCAGTTCTTC. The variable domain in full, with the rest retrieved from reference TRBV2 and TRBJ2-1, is EPEVTQTPSHQVTQMGQEVILRCVPISNHLYFYWYRQILGQKVEFLVSFYNNEISEKSEIFDDQFSVERPDGSNFTLKIRSTKLEDSAMYFCASSAPSGGVNEQFFGPGTRLTVL.

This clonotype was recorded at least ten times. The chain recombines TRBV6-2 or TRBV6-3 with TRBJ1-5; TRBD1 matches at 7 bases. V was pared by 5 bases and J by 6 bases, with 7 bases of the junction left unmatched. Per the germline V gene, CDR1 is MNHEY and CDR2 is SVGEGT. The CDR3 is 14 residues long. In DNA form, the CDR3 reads TGTGCCAGCAGTATCCCAGGGGGAGGTCAGCCCCAGCATTTT. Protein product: CASSIPGGGQPQHF.

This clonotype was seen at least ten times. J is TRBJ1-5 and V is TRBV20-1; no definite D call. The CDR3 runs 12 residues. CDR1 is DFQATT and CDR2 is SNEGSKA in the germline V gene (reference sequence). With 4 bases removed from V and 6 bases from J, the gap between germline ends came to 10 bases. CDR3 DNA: TGCAGTGCTACCAGTCCGGGTCAGCCCCAGCATTTT. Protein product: CSATSPGQPQHF.

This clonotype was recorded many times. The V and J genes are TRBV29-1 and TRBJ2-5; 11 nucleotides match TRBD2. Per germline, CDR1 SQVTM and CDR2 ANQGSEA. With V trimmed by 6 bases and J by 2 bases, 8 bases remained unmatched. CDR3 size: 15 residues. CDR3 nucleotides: TGCAGCGTCGAGGGGGGACTAGCGGAACAAGAGACCCAGTACTTC. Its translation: CSVEGGLAEQETQYF.

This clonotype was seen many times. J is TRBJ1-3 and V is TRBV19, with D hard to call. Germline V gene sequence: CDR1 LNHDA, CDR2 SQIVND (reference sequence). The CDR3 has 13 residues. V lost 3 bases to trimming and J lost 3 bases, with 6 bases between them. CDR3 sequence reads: CASSMAVGNTIYF. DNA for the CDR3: TGTGCCAGTAGTATGGCAGTTGGAAACACCATATATTTT.

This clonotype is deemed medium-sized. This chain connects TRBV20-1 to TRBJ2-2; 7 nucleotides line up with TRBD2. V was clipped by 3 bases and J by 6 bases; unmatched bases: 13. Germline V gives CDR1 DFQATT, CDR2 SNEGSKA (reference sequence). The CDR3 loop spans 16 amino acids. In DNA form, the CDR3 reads TGCAGTGCTAGTTCTCTGGCGGGAGCGATCCCCGGGGAGCTGTTTTTT. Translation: CSASSLAGAIPGELFF.

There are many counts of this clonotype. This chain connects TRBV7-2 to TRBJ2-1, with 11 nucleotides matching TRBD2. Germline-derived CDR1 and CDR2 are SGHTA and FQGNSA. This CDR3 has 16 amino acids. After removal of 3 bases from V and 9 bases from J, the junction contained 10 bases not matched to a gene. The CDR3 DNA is TGTGCCAGCAGCTTCTCTAGCGGGGGGCCGTGGAGTGAGCAGTTCTTC. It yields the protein CASSFSSGGPWSEQFF.

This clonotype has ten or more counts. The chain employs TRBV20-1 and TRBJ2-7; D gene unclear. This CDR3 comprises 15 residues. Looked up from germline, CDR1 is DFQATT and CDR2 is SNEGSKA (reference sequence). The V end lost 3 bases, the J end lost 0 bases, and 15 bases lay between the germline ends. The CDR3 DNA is TGCAGTGCTAGGAGTACGATAGGAAACTCCTACGAGCAGTACTTC. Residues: CSARSTIGNSYEQYF.

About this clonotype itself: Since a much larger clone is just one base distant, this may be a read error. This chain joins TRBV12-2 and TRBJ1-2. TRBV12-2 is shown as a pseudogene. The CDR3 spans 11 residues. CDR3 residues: CAITGPYGYTF. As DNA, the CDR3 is TGTGCAATTACCGGCCCTTATGGCTACACCTTC.

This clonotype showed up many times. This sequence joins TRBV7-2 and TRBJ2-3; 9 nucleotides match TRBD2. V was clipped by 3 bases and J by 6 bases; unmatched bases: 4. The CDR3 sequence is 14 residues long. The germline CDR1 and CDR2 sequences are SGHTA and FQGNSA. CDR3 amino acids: CASSFGRGGDTQYF. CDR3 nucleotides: TGTGCCAGCAGCTTCGGGCGGGGGGGGGATACGCAGTATTTT. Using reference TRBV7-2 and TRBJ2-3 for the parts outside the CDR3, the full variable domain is GAGVSQSPSNKVTEKGKDVELRCDPISGHTALYWYRQSLGQGLEFLIYFQGNSAPDKSGLPSDRFSAERTGGSVSTLTIQRTQQEDSAVYLCASSFGRGGDTQYFGPGTRLTVL.

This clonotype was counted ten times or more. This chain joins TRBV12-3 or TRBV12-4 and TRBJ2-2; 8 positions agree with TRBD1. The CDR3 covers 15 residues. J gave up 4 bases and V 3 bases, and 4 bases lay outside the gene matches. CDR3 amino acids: CASSLVTGGTGELFF. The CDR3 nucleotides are TGTGCCAGCAGTTTGGTTACAGGGGGCACCGGGGAGCTGTTTTTT.

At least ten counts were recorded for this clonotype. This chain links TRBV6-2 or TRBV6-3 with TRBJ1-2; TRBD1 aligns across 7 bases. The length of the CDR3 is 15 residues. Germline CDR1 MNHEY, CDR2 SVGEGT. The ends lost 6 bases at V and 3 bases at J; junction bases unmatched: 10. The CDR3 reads CASSRRGGADYGYTF. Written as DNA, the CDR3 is TGTGCCAGCAGCCGTAGAGGGGGCGCAGACTATGGCTACACCTTC.

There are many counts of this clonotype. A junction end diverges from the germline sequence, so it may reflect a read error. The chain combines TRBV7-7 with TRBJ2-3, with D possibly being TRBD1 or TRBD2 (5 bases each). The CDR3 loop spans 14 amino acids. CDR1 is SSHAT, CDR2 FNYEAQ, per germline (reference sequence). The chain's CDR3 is CASSTGTAADTQYF. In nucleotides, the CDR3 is TGTGCTAGCAGCACTGGGACGGCCGCAGATACGCAGTATTTT.

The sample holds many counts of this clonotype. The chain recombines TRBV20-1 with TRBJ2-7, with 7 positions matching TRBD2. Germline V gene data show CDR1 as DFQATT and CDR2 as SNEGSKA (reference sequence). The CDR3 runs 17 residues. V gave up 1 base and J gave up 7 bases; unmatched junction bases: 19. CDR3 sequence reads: CSARGGRPGLVLREQYF. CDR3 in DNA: TGCAGTGCTAGAGGGGGAAGACCCGGACTAGTTTTAAGGGAGCAGTACTTC.

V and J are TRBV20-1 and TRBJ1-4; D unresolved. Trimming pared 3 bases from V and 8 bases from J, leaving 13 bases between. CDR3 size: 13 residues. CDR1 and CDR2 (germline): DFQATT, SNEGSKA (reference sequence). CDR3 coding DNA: TGCAGTGCTAGTTACCCTCTAGGAGAAAAACTGTTTTTT. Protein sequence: CSASYPLGEKLFF.

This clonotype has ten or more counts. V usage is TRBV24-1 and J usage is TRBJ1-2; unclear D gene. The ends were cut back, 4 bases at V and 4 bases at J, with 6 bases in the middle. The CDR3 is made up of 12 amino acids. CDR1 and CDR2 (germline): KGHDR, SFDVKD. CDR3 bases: TGTGCCACCAGTGAGGGCAGCTATGGCTACACCTTC. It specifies CATSEGSYGYTF.